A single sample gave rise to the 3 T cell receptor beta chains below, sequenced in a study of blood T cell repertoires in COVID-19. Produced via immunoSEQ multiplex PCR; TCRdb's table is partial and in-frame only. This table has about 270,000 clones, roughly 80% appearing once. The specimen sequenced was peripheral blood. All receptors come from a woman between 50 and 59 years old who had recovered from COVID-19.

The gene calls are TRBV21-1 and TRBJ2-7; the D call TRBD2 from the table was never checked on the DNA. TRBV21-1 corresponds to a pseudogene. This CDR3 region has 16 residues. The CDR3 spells CASSTHPPTSACEQYF. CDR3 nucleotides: TGTGCCAGCAGCACCCACCCCCCGACTAGTGCCTGCGAGCAGTACTTC.

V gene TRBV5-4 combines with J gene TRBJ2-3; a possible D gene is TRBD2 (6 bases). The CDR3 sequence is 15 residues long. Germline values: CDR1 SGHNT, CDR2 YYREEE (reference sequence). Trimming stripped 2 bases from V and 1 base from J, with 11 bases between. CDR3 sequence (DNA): TGTGCCAGCAGCTTTGCGGGACTCCGCACAGATACGCAGTATTTT. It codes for CASSFAGLRTDTQYF.

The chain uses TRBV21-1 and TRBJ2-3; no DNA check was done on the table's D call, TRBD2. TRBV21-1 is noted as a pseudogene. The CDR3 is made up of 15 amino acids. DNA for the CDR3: TGTGCCAGCAACTCCCGGCGGGGGCATACAGATACGCAGTATTTT. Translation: CASNSRRGHTDTQYF.